The following is a T cell receptor (beta chain) sequence with its context. Its matching antigen is unknown. Then a second PCR, running roughly 7 to 12 cycles, was carried out with a sample-barcoded 5' primer and a J-beta primer mix. Tagging of each cDNA molecule was performed by a template-switch adaptor with 12 random nucleotides. TCRdb passed the 5' RACE reads through MiXCR, listing each CDR3 protein once. The top ten clones hold around 3% of a sample with around 800,000 distinct CDR3 sequences, approximately 24% of them seen once. This sample stems from a study of blood T cells in healthy people across ages. Broader study findings: When set beside aged donors, long-lived donors presented more naive CD4+ cells and higher diversity.

The same sample was also studied in work on T cells of mothers and their children.

Sequences were obtained from blood. The receptor's source is a boy younger than 18 in good health.

In DNA form, the CDR3 reads TGCGCCAGCAGCTTGGGCCGGCTCGGGGAGACCCAGTACTTC. Its translation: CASSLGRLGETQYF. The chain couples TRBV5-1 to TRBJ2-5; D not resolved. V gave up 0 bases and J gave up 5 bases, with 11 bases separating them. Germline CDR1 reads SGHRS; CDR2 reads YFSETQ. The CDR3 length is 14 residues.